Listed below are T cell receptor beta chains from one sample, sequenced in a study of T cells in Graves' hyperthyroidism and ophthalmopathy. Each CDR3 protein gets one entry after TCRdb re-called the multiplex PCR reads with MiXCR. The profile shows about 300,000 distinct CDR3 sequences, roughly a fifth of them singletons. The source material was blood. These receptors all stem from a man aged 45-65 years with Graves' ophthalmopathy. The CDR3 runs from the conserved cysteine through the conserved F or W. A D gene is named only where the DNA matches it firmly. The size field is filled for only some rows; it gives once, few, many or a size class.

d_gene: NA; j_gene: TRBJ2-2; v_gene: TRBV12-3/TRBV12-4; abundance: NA; CDR3aa: CASSLLVGPDTGELFF; CDR3nt: TGTGCCAGCAGTTTACTTGTGGGGCCGGACACCGGGGAGCTGTTTTTT
d_gene: NA; j_gene: TRBJ1-3; v_gene: TRBV6-1; abundance: NA; CDR3aa: CASGKGSTGNTIYF; CDR3nt: TGTGCCAGCGGTAAGGGGAGTACTGGAAACACCATATATTTT
d_gene: NA; j_gene: TRBJ1-1; v_gene: TRBV3-1; abundance: many; CDR3aa: CASSQDSQSTAFF; CDR3nt: TGTGCCAGCAGCCAAGATTCGCAGAGTACAGCTTTCTTT
d_gene: TRBD1; j_gene: TRBJ2-1; v_gene: TRBV27; abundance: NA; CDR3aa: CASSFSLIRTGHNEQFF; CDR3nt: TGTGCCAGCAGTTTTTCCCTCATAAGGACAGGGCACAATGAGCAGTTCTTC
d_gene: TRBD1; j_gene: TRBJ2-7; v_gene: TRBV7-2; abundance: few; CDR3aa: CASSPWTGGSYEQYF; CDR3nt: TGTGCCAGCAGCCCTTGGACAGGGGGATCCTACGAGCAGTACTTC
d_gene: TRBD1; j_gene: TRBJ2-3; v_gene: TRBV6-1; abundance: NA; CDR3aa: CASSDRDRDTDTQYF; CDR3nt: TGTGCCAGCAGTGACCGGGACAGGGATACAGATACGCAGTATTTT
d_gene: NA; j_gene: TRBJ2-2; v_gene: TRBV7-8; abundance: many; CDR3aa: CASSLTSATGELFF; CDR3nt: TGTGCCAGCAGCTTGACCAGTGCCACCGGGGAGCTGTTTTTT
d_gene: TRBD2; j_gene: TRBJ2-3; v_gene: TRBV7-8; abundance: many; CDR3aa: CASSLRDSGRAADTQYF; CDR3nt: TGTGCCAGCAGCCTCCGCGATAGCGGGAGAGCTGCAGATACGCAGTATTTT
d_gene: NA; j_gene: TRBJ2-7; v_gene: TRBV5-6; abundance: NA; CDR3aa: CASSSSPYEQYF; CDR3nt: TGTGCCAGCAGCAGTTCTCCCTACGAGCAGTACTTC
d_gene: TRBD2; j_gene: TRBJ2-5; v_gene: TRBV5-1; abundance: NA; CDR3aa: CASSKSSGSTAETQYF; CDR3nt: TGCGCCAGCAGCAAATCTAGCGGGAGTACGGCAGAGACCCAGTACTTC
d_gene: TRBD2; j_gene: TRBJ2-5; v_gene: TRBV20-1; abundance: many; CDR3aa: CSASGTSGRTQETQYF; CDR3nt: TGCAGTGCATCGGGGACTAGCGGGAGGACCCAAGAGACCCAGTACTTC
d_gene: TRBD1; j_gene: TRBJ1-1; v_gene: TRBV19; abundance: NA; CDR3aa: CASRRTSGQKTEAFF; CDR3nt: TGTGCCAGTAGGAGAACGTCGGGACAGAAAACTGAAGCTTTCTTT
d_gene: TRBD2; j_gene: TRBJ2-1; v_gene: TRBV27; abundance: NA; CDR3aa: CASSSQQPNSLAGGRSSYNEQFF; CDR3nt: TGTGCCAGCAGCTCGCAGCAGCCGAACTCACTAGCGGGAGGGCGGAGCTCCTACAATGAGCAGTTCTTC
d_gene: NA; j_gene: TRBJ2-1; v_gene: TRBV27; abundance: NA; CDR3aa: CASSLSGEQFF; CDR3nt: TGTGCCAGCAGTTTATCTGGTGAGCAGTTCTTC
d_gene: TRBD2; j_gene: TRBJ2-5; v_gene: TRBV28; abundance: NA; CDR3aa: CASSSTSGTQYF; CDR3nt: TGTGCCAGCAGTTCTACTAGCGGGACCCAGTACTTC
d_gene: TRBD1; j_gene: TRBJ2-7; v_gene: TRBV19; abundance: NA; CDR3aa: CASLPSAGTGVGEQYF; CDR3nt: TGTGCCAGTCTGCCCAGTGCCGGGACAGGGGTAGGCGAGCAGTACTTC
d_gene: NA; j_gene: TRBJ1-1; v_gene: TRBV10-3; abundance: NA; CDR3aa: CAISGGRLNRAEAFF; CDR3nt: TGTGCCATCAGTGGGGGTCGGCTCAACAGGGCTGAAGCTTTCTTT
d_gene: NA; j_gene: TRBJ2-1; v_gene: TRBV20-1; abundance: many; CDR3aa: CSARDQRLRNEQFF; CDR3nt: TGCAGTGCTAGAGATCAAAGGCTGCGAAATGAGCAGTTCTTC
d_gene: TRBD2; j_gene: TRBJ2-2; v_gene: TRBV5-5; abundance: many; CDR3aa: CATEGLAGGSGGELFF; CDR3nt: TGTGCCACCGAGGGACTAGCGGGAGGAAGTGGCGGGGAGCTGTTTTTT
d_gene: TRBD1; j_gene: TRBJ1-2; v_gene: TRBV29-1; abundance: NA; CDR3aa: CSVGGGAGYGYTF; CDR3nt: TGCAGCGTGGGAGGGGGCGCCGGCTATGGCTACACCTTC
d_gene: NA; j_gene: TRBJ2-5; v_gene: TRBV12-3/TRBV12-4; abundance: few; CDR3aa: CASSVYREGAEYF; CDR3nt: TGTGCCAGCAGTGTCTACAGGGAAGGCGCCGAGTACTTC
d_gene: NA; j_gene: TRBJ2-2; v_gene: TRBV29-1; abundance: many; CDR3aa: CSVKLTVDYRNGELFF; CDR3nt: TGCAGCGTTAAATTGACTGTGGACTATCGGAACGGGGAGCTGTTTTTT
d_gene: NA; j_gene: TRBJ2-1; v_gene: TRBV7-9; abundance: few; CDR3aa: CASSGGSTNEQFF; CDR3nt: TGTGCCAGCTCCGGGGGTTCGACGAATGAGCAGTTCTTC